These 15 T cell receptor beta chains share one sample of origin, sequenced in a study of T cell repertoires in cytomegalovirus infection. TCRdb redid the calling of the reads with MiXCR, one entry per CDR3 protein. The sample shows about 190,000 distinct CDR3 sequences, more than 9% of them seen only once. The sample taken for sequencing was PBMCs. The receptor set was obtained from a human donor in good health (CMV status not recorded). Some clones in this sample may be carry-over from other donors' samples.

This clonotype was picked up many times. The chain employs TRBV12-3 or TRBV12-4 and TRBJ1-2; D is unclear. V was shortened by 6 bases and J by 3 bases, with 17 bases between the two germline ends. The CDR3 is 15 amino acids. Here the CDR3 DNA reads TGTGCCAGCAGCCAGGACCGAACTTGGGACTATGGCTACACCTTC. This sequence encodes CASSQDRTWDYGYTF.

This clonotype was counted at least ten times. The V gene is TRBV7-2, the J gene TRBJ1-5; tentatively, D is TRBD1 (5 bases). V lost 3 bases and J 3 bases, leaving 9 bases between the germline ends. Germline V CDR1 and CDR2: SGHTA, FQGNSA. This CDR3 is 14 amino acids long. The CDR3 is CASSFKGVNQPQHF. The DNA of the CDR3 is TGTGCCAGCAGCTTCAAAGGGGTCAATCAGCCCCAGCATTTT.

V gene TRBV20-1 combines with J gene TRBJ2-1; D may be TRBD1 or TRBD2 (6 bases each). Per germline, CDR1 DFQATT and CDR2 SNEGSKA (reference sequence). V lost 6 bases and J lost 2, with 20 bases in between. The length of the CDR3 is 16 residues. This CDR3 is CSADDLPGAAYNEQFF. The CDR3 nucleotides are TGCAGTGCCGACGACCTTCCGGGGGCAGCCTACAATGAGCAGTTCTTC.

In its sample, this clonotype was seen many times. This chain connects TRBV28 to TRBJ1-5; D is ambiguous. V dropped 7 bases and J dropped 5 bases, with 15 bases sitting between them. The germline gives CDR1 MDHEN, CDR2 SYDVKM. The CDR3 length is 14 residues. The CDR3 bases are TGTGCCAGCATCCAACGGTGGGGTGATCAGCCCCAGCATTTT. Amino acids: CASIQRWGDQPQHF.

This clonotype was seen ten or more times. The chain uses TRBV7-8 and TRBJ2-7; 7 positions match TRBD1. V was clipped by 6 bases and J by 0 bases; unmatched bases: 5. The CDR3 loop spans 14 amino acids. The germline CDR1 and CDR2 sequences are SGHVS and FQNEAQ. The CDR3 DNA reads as TGTGCCAGCAGTTATCGGGACAGCTCCTACGAGCAGTACTTC. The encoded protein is CASSYRDSSYEQYF.

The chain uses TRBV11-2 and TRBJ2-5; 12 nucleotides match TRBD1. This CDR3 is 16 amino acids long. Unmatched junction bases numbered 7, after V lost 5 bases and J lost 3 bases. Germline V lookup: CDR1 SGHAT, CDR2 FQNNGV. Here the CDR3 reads CASSPAGTGGKETQYF. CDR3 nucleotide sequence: TGTGCCAGCAGCCCAGCCGGGACAGGGGGCAAAGAGACCCAGTACTTC.

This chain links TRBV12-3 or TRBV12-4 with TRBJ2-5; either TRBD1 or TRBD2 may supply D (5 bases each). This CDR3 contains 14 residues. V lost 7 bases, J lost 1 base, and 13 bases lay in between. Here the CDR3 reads CASTGRRAQETQYF. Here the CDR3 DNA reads TGTGCCAGCACGGGACGGAGAGCCCAAGAGACCCAGTACTTC.

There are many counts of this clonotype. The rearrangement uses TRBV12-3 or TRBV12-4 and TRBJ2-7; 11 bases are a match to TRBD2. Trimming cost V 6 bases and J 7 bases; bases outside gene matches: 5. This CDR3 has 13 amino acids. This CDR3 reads CASSILAGGEQYF. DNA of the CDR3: TGTGCCAGCAGCATCCTAGCGGGGGGTGAGCAGTACTTC.

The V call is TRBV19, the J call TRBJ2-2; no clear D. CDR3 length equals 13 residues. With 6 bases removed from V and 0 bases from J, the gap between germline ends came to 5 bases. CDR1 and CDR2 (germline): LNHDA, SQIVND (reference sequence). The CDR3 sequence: CASRFSNTGELFF. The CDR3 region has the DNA TGTGCCAGTAGATTCTCGAACACCGGGGAGCTGTTTTTT. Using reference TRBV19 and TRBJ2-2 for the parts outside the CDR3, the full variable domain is DGGITQSPKYLFRKEGQNVTLSCEQNLNHDAMYWYRQDPGQGLRLIYYSQIVNDFQKGDIAEGYSVSREKKESFPLTVTSAQKNPTAFYLCASRFSNTGELFFGEGSRLTVL.

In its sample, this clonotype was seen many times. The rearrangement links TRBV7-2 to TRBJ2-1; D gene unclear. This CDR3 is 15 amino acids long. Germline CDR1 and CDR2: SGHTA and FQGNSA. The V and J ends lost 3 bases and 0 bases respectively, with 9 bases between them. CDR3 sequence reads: CASSFGLSSYNEQFF. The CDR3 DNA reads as TGTGCCAGCAGCTTCGGTTTGAGCTCCTACAATGAGCAGTTCTTC.

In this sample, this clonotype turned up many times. The CDR3 coding sequence is TGTGCCAGCAGCTCGCCGGGACAGGGTTTTCGAGAGACCCAGTACTTC. This gives the protein CASSSPGQGFRETQYF. The rearrangement links TRBV7-8 to TRBJ2-5; 9 bases align to TRBD1. The CDR3 is 16 residues long. V lost 4 bases to trimming and J lost 4 bases; unmatched junction nucleotides: 10. Germline V gives CDR1 SGHVS, CDR2 FQNEAQ.

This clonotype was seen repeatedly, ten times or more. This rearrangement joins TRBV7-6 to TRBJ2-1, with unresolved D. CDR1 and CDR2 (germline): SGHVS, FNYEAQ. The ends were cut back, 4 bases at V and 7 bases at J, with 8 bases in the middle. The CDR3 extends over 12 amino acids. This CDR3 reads CASSSPGNEQFF. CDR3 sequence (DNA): TGTGCCAGCAGCTCCCCGGGTAATGAGCAGTTCTTC.

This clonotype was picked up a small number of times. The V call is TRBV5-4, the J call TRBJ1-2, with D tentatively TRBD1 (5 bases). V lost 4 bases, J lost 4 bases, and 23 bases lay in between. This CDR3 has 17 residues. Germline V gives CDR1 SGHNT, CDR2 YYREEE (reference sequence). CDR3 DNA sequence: TGTGCCAGCAGCCCAACAAGACTCCAGGGATCAAGCTATGGCTACACCTTC. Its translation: CASSPTRLQGSSYGYTF.

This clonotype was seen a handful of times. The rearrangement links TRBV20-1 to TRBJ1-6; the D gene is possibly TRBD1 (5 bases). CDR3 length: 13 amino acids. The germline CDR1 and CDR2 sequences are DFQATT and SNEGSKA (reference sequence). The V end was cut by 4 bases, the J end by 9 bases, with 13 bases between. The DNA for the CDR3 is TGCAGTGCTACCGACAGTAAGAGTTCACCCCTCCACTTT. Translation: CSATDSKSSPLHF.

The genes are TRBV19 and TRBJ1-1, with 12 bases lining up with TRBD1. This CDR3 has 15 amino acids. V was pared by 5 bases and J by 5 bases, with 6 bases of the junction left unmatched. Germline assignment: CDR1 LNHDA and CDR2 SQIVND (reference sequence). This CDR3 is CASSSRDRGQTEAFF. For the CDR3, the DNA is TGTGCCAGTAGTTCCCGGGACAGGGGGCAAACTGAAGCTTTCTTT.